This TCR beta chain was observed in a study of blood T cell repertoires in COVID-19. Authors' data handling: Counts of nucleated cells, estimated from reference gene primer amplification, were obtained. The method was immunoSEQ multiplex PCR; TCRdb's version includes in-frame clones alone and lacks a portion of them. V and J calls plus clone size are reproduced from that table; the DNA served to infer D and trimming. Of almost 500,000 clones in the sample, more than 85% were seen once. The germline V gene has CDR1 LNHDA and CDR2 SQIVND (reference sequence). The CDR3 length is 13 residues. Between the trimmed V and J ends, which lost 6 bases and 4 bases, there was a span of 12 bases.

The sequencing sample was made of PBMCs or T cells enriched from blood (not recorded which). The chain links TRBV19 to TRBJ2-5; no definite D call. The sequence was collected from an older woman who had recovered from COVID-19. CDR3 nucleotides: TGTGCCAGTAGAGCAGTCCCGGGAGAGACCCAGTACTTC. Amino acid sequence: CASRAVPGETQYF.